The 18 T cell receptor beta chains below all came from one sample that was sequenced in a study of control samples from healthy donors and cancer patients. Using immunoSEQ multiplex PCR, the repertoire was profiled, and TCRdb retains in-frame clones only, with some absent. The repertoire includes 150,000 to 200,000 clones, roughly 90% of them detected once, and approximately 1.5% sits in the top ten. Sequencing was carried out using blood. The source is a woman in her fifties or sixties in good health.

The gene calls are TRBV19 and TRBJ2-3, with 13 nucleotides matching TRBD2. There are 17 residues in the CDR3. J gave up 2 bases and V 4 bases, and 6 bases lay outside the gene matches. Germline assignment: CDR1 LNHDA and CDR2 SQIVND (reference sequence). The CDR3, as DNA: TGTGCCAGTAGTACGGGACTAGCGGGGAGATTCACAGATACGCAGTATTTT. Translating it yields CASSTGLAGRFTDTQYF.

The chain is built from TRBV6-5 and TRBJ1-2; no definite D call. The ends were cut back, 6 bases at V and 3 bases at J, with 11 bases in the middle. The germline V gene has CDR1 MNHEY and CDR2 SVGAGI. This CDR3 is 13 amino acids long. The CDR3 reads CASSLAADYGYTF. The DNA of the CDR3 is TGTGCCAGCAGCTTGGCCGCTGACTATGGCTACACCTTC.

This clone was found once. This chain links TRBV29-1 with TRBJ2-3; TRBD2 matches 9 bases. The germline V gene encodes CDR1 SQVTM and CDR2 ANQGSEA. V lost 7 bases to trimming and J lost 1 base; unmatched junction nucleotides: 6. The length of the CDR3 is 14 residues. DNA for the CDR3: TGCAGCGACTTGCGGGGGGGCCGCACAGATACGCAGTATTTT. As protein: CSDLRGGRTDTQYF.

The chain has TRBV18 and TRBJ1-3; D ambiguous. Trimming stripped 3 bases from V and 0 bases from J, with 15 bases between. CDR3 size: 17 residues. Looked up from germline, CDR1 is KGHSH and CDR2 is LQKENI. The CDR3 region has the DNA TGTGCCAGCTCACCTTTCATACCGGGCGACTCTGGAAACACCATATATTTT. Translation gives CASSPFIPGDSGNTIYF.

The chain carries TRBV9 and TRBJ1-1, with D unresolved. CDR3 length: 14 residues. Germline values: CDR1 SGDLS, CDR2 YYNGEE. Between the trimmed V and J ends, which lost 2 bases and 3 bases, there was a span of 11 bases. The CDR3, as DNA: TGTGCCAGCAGCGTCTACGACCGGGACACTGAAGCTTTCTTT. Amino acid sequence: CASSVYDRDTEAFF.

The CDR3 here is CASSSLDRPQHF. CDR3 DNA sequence: TGTGCCAGCAGTTCCCTCGACAGGCCCCAGCATTTT. The rearrangement links TRBV28 to TRBJ1-5, with a tentative D call TRBD1 (5 bases). Germline-derived CDR1 and CDR2 are MDHEN and SYDVKM. This CDR3 region has 12 residues. The germline V and J ends were trimmed by 4 bases and 9 bases, with 10 bases remaining between them.

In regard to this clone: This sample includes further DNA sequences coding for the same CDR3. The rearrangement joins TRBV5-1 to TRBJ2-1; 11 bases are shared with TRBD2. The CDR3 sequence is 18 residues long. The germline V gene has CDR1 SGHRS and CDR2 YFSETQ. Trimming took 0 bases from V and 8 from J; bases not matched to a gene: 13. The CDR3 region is CASSLAWLAGGGGDEQFF. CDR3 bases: TGCGCCAGCAGCTTGGCGTGGTTAGCGGGAGGGGGTGGCGATGAGCAGTTCTTC.

CDR3: CASSGKNVVQETQYF. In nucleotides, the CDR3 is TGTGCCAGCAGCGGAAAAAACGTAGTCCAAGAGACCCAGTACTTC. The V gene is TRBV5-6, the J gene TRBJ2-5; no definite D call. V was pared by 4 bases and J by 1 base, with 14 bases between. The CDR3 sequence is 15 residues long. The germline CDR1 and CDR2 sequences are SGHDT and YYEEEE.

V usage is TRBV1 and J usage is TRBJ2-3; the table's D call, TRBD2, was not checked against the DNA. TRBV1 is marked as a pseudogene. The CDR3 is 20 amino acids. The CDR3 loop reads CTSSQPTRTSGGKSTDTQYF. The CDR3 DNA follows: TGCACCAGCAGCCAGCCGACCCGGACTAGCGGGGGCAAAAGCACAGATACGCAGTATTTT.

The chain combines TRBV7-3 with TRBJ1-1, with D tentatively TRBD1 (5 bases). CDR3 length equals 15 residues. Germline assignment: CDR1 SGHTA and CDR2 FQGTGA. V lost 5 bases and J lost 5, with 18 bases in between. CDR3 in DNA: TGTGCCAGCAGCCTCGAAAACGGGGGAGTAACTGAAGCTTTCTTT. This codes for CASSLENGGVTEAFF.

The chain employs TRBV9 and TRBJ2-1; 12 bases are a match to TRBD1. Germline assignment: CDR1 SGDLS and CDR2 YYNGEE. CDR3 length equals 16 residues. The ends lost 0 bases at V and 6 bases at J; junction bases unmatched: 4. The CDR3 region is CASSVAGQGASNEQFF. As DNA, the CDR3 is TGTGCCAGCAGCGTAGCGGGACAGGGGGCCTCCAATGAGCAGTTCTTC.

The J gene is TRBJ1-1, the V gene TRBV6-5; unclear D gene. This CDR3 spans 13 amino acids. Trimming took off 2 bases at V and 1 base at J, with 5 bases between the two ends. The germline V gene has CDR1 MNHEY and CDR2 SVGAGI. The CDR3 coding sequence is TGTGCCAGCAGTTACGGGGAGAACACTGAAGCTTTCTTT. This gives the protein CASSYGENTEAFF.

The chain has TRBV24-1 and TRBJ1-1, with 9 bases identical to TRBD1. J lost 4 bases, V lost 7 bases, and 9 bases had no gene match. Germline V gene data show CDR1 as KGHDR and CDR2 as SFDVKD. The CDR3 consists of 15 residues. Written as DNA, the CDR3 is TGTGCCACCAGGGCCGGGACAGGGACCGGCACTGAAGCTTTCTTT. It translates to CATRAGTGTGTEAFF.

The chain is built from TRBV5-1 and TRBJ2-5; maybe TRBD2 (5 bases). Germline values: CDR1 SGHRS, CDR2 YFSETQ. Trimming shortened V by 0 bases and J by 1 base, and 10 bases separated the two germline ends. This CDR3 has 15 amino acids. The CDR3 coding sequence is TGCGCCAGCAGCTTGGCCTCTGCGGGCCAAGAGACCCAGTACTTC. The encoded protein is CASSLASAGQETQYF.

The DNA of the CDR3 is TGTGCCAGCTCACCTCCCCCGTTAGTGAATTCACCCCTCCACTTT. It translates to CASSPPPLVNSPLHF. V gene TRBV18 combines with J gene TRBJ1-6, with D unclear. V was cut by 3 bases and J by 7 bases, with 13 bases left in between. The length of the CDR3 is 15 residues. Germline V lookup: CDR1 KGHSH, CDR2 LQKENI.

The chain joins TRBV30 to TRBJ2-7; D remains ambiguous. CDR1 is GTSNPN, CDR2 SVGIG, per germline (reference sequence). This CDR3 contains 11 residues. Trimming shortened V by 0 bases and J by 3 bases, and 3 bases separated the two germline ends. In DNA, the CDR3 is TGTGCCTGGAGTGTAGGCTACGAGCAGTACTTC. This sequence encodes CAWSVGYEQYF.

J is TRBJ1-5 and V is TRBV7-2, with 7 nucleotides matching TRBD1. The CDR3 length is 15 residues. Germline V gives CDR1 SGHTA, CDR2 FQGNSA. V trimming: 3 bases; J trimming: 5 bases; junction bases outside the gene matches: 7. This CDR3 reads CASSLEDRRDQPQHF. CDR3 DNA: TGTGCCAGCAGCTTGGAGGACAGGCGAGATCAGCCCCAGCATTTT.

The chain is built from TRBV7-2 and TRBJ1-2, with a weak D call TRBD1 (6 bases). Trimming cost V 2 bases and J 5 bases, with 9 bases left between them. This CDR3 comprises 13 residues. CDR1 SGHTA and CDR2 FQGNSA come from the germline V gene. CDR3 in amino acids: CASSLNRAYGYTF. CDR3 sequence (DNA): TGTGCCAGCAGCTTAAACAGGGCTTATGGCTACACCTTC.